A selection of T cell receptor beta chains follows, all from one sample in a study of blood T cell repertoires in COVID-19. Only in-frame clones appear in the TCRdb table, and some are missing; sequencing was by immunoSEQ multiplex PCR. The sample yields about 31,000 clones, around 90% seen once. The source material was peripheral blood. The receptor set was obtained from a man aged 55 to 70 with COVID-19, enrolled during active disease. Both conserved end residues are part of each CDR3. A D gene is named only where the DNA matches it firmly. Clone size is given for some rows only: seen once, a few or many times, or a class if the clone is expanded.

>.|TRBD2|TRBJ2-1|TRBV28
CASSSTSVYEQFF
TGTGCCAGCAGCTCTACTAGCGTCTATGAGCAGTTCTTC
>few|TRBD2|TRBJ2-6|TRBV4-1
CASSQEGLAGTGANVLTF
TGCGCCAGCAGCCAAGAGGGACTAGCGGGGACTGGGGCCAACGTCCTGACTTTC
>.|.|TRBJ2-2|TRBV11-3
CASSLSETGPTGELFF
TGTGCCAGCAGCTTAAGTGAGACAGGCCCCACCGGGGAGCTGTTTTTT
>once|.|TRBJ2-7|TRBV19
CASSIGQAYEQYF
TGTGCCAGTAGTATAGGACAGGCCTACGAGCAGTACTTC
>.|TRBD2|TRBJ2-1|TRBV9
CASSVRPRTSGRVDEQFF
TGTGCCAGCAGCGTTCGGCCCCGGACTAGCGGGAGGGTAGATGAGCAGTTCTTC
>.|TRBD2|TRBJ2-7|TRBV6-5
CASSPSGRSSYEQYF
TGTGCCAGCAGTCCTAGCGGGAGGAGCTCCTACGAGCAGTACTTC
>.|TRBD2|TRBJ2-1|TRBV10-3
CAISESGLAGAGGYNEQFF
TGTGCCATCAGTGAGTCGGGACTAGCGGGAGCGGGTGGCTACAATGAGCAGTTCTTC
>.|TRBD1|TRBJ1-2|TRBV2
CASNRDRNNYGYTF
TGTGCCAGCAACCGGGACAGGAATAACTATGGCTACACCTTC
>.|TRBD1|TRBJ2-7|TRBV27
CASSTGQGAWEQYF
TGTGCCAGCAGCACGGGACAGGGGGCATGGGAGCAGTACTTC
>.|TRBD2|TRBJ2-7|TRBV29-1
CSVAQLAGGEQYF
TGCAGCGTTGCCCAACTAGCGGGAGGCGAGCAGTACTTC
>few|.|TRBJ1-1|TRBV27
CASSLGLPGDTEAFF
TGTGCCAGCAGTTTAGGTCTCCCAGGGGACACTGAAGCTTTCTTT
>.|TRBD1|TRBJ2-5|TRBV5-1
CASSPQGAQETQYF
TGCGCCAGCAGCCCCCAGGGGGCCCAAGAGACCCAGTACTTC
>.|.|TRBJ2-6|TRBV28
CASSHLGRWGTGANVLTF
TGTGCCAGCAGTCACTTGGGGCGTTGGGGGACAGGGGCCAACGTCCTGACTTTC
>.|TRBD1|TRBJ1-3|TRBV29-1
CSAGGTGSGNTIYF
TGCAGCGCCGGTGGGACAGGGTCTGGAAACACCATATATTTT
>.|TRBD2|TRBJ2-3|TRBV5-1
CASSLVGLAGGGDTQYF
TGCGCCAGCAGCTTGGTTGGGTTAGCGGGAGGAGGAGATACGCAGTATTTT
>.|.|TRBJ1-5|TRBV12-5
CASGLGLTGKSPQHF
TGTGCTAGTGGTTTGGGACTGACGGGGAAGTCGCCCCAGCATTTT
>.|TRBD2|TRBJ2-3|TRBV2
CASSVGLAGYTDTQYF
TGTGCCAGCAGTGTTGGGCTAGCGGGATACACAGATACGCAGTATTTT
>.|TRBD1|TRBJ2-2|TRBV24-1
CATGNRGNTGELFF
TGTGCCACCGGCAACAGGGGGAACACCGGGGAGCTGTTTTTT
>.|.|TRBJ1-2|TRBV28
CASRKDSLYGYTF
TGTGCCAGCAGAAAGGACAGCCTTTATGGCTACACCTTC
>.|.|TRBJ1-2|TRBV6-5
CASSYGAGDGYTF
TGTGCCAGCAGTTACGGGGCAGGGGATGGCTACACCTTC
>.|TRBD2|TRBJ2-3|TRBV19
CASSSLAGVGTDTQYF
TGTGCCAGTAGTTCCCTAGCGGGAGTGGGCACAGATACGCAGTATTTT
>.|TRBD1|TRBJ1-2|TRBV5-6
CASSRSGQAIYGYTF
TGTGCCAGCAGCCGAAGTGGACAGGCCATCTATGGCTACACCTTC
>.|TRBD1|TRBJ1-2|TRBV5-6
CASTEGTGRPIYGYTF
TGTGCCAGCACGGAGGGGACAGGGCGTCCGATCTATGGCTACACCTTC
>.|TRBD1|TRBJ2-7|TRBV24-1
CATSDEGEGTGSAEQYF
TGTGCCACCAGTGATGAGGGCGAGGGGACAGGGAGTGCCGAGCAGTACTTC
>.|.|TRBJ2-3|TRBV2
CASSTDGNTQYF
TGTGCCAGCAGTACAGACGGGAATACGCAGTATTTT
>.|.|TRBJ2-1|TRBV30
CAWSVLAPFGEQFF
TGTGCCTGGAGTGTGCTAGCCCCCTTTGGTGAGCAGTTCTTC
>.|.|TRBJ1-5|TRBV4-1
CASSQGTGQPQHF
TGCGCCAGCAGCCAAGGGACTGGTCAGCCCCAGCATTTT
>.|.|TRBJ2-7|TRBV7-2
CASSLDPQLEQYF
TGTGCCAGCAGCTTAGACCCCCAGTTGGAGCAGTACTTC
>.|.|TRBJ2-1|TRBV6-5
CASSLQVAAYNEQFF
TGTGCCAGCAGCCTTCAAGTAGCGGCTTACAATGAGCAGTTCTTC
>.|TRBD1|TRBJ2-1|TRBV6-5
CASSRDSYNEQFF
TGTGCCAGCAGTCGGGACAGTTACAATGAGCAGTTCTTC
>.|TRBD2|TRBJ2-3|TRBV28
CASSPPGLAGGTDTQYF
TGTGCCAGCAGTCCCCCGGGACTAGCGGGAGGCACAGATACGCAGTATTTT
>.|TRBD2|TRBJ2-7|TRBV10-3
CAMGGKGLAGNEQYF
TGTGCCATGGGCGGGAAGGGACTAGCGGGAAACGAGCAGTACTTC
>.|TRBD1|TRBJ1-1|TRBV4-3
CASSQGRGRTEAFF
TGCGCCAGCAGCCAAGGTAGGGGGCGGACTGAAGCTTTCTTT
>.|TRBD2|TRBJ2-1|TRBV5-1
CASSLEGPSGSSYNEQFF
TGCGCCAGCAGCTTGGAGGGCCCTAGCGGGAGTTCCTACAATGAGCAGTTCTTC
>.|TRBD1|TRBJ2-3|TRBV19
CASSEETGTSDTQYF
TGTGCCAGTAGTGAAGAGACAGGGACGAGTGATACGCAGTATTTT
>.|.|TRBJ1-1|TRBV7-2
CASSLAPARDTEAFF
TGTGCCAGCAGCTTAGCCCCAGCCAGGGACACTGAAGCTTTCTTT
>.|.|TRBJ2-5|TRBV12-3/TRBV12-4
CASTATAAETQYF
TGTGCCAGCACCGCGACAGCCGCAGAGACCCAGTACTTC
>.|.|TRBJ2-2|TRBV5-1
CASSPGTIANTGELFF
TGCGCCAGCAGCCCCGGGACAATCGCGAACACCGGGGAGCTGTTTTTT
>.|.|TRBJ1-2|TRBV28
CASRSRFVSDYGYTF
TGTGCCAGCCGTTCGAGGTTTGTGTCGGACTATGGCTACACCTTC
>.|.|TRBJ1-4|TRBV30
CACTPEGANEKLFF
TGTGCCTGCACCCCGGAAGGGGCTAATGAAAAACTGTTTTTT
>.|.|TRBJ2-7|TRBV5-6
CASFRGRNYEQYF
TGTGCCAGCTTCCGGGGGAGAAACTACGAGCAGTACTTC
>.|TRBD1|TRBJ2-7|TRBV6-5
CASRLRQGRSYEQYF
TGTGCCAGCAGGTTGAGACAGGGGAGATCCTACGAGCAGTACTTC
>.|TRBD2|TRBJ2-3|TRBV6-2/TRBV6-3
CASSTYIGTSGRNRDTQYF
TGTGCCAGCAGTACCTACATCGGGACTAGCGGGAGGAACCGGGATACGCAGTATTTT
>.|.|TRBJ1-1|TRBV6-5
CASTRDIAGTEAFF
TGTGCCAGCACCCGAGACATCGCTGGCACTGAAGCTTTCTTT
>few|.|TRBJ2-2|TRBV16
CASSQAQGVGELFF
TGTGCCAGCAGCCAAGCACAGGGCGTCGGGGAGCTGTTTTTT
>.|.|TRBJ2-7|TRBV7-2
CASSFEHAYEQYF
TGTGCCAGCAGCTTTGAGCACGCCTACGAGCAGTACTTC
>.|TRBD1|TRBJ2-1|TRBV5-1
CASSRTFLGQGAVNEQFF
TGCGCCAGCAGCAGGACCTTCCTGGGACAGGGGGCTGTCAATGAGCAGTTCTTC
>.|TRBD2|TRBJ2-1|TRBV30
CAWSGTSGTPRTTYNEQFF
TGTGCCTGGAGTGGGACTAGCGGGACACCGAGGACCACCTACAATGAGCAGTTCTTC
>.|.|TRBJ1-5|TRBV18
CASSPPGGGQSNQPQHF
TGTGCCAGCTCACCACCGGGGGGAGGGCAAAGCAATCAGCCCCAGCATTTT
>.|.|TRBJ1-1|TRBV4-3
CASSQDWTMNTEAFF
TGCGCCAGCAGCCAAGACTGGACAATGAACACTGAAGCTTTCTTT
>.|.|TRBJ1-1|TRBV6-5
CASKRAENTEAFF
TGTGCCAGCAAGCGGGCGGAAAACACTGAAGCTTTCTTT
>.|TRBD1|TRBJ1-4|TRBV5-6
CASSLGSGTGHEKLFF
TGTGCCAGCAGCTTGGGATCCGGGACAGGGCACGAAAAACTGTTTTTT
>once|TRBD1|TRBJ1-2|TRBV3-1/TRBV3-2
CATTKGGTGRSFYGYTF
TGTGCCACCACGAAGGGTGGGACAGGGCGTTCTTTTTATGGCTACACCTTC